Included here is one T cell receptor (beta chain) sequence, with context. Its antigen remains unknown. This sample was taken from a study of blood T cells in healthy people across ages. It was with a sample-barcoded 5' primer and a J-beta primer mix that a second PCR of roughly 7 to 11 cycles was run. TCRdb re-called the 5' RACE reads with MiXCR, one entry per CDR3 protein. The sample has around 1,000,000 distinct CDR3 sequences; 20% to 25% are singletons. V lost 0 bases and J lost 7, with 19 bases in between. Germline V gene data show CDR1 as MNHNY and CDR2 as SVGAGI (reference sequence). The CDR3 runs to 16 residues. Notes on the study in general: The lack of PBMC sorting stopped any conclusive naive versus antigen-experienced comparison.

The data also belong to a second study, concerning T cells of mothers and their children.

The chain combines TRBV6-6 with TRBJ2-7; D may be TRBD2 (6 bases). The TCR originated in a girl aged 2 to 9 in good health. Sequenced material: blood. The CDR3 DNA sequence: TGTGCCAGCAGTTACTCCGCGGGGCCCAACTCGGGGGAGCAGTACTTC. Protein sequence: CASSYSAGPNSGEQYF.